This T cell receptor (beta chain) was identified in a study of cytomegalovirus exposure and HLA in healthy donors. This PCR relied on a set of 60 Vbeta primers and 13 Jbeta primers. The data were produced by immunoSEQ multiplex PCR, yet TCRdb's version contains in-frame clones alone and is incomplete. Its table records 130,000 or so clones. With regard to this clone: Its antigen remains unknown.

This CDR3 is built from 11 residues. Trimming took off 7 bases at V and 4 bases at J, with 11 bases between the two ends. The germline V gene encodes CDR1 SQVTM and CDR2 ANQGSEA. Study-wide findings and caveats: A highly shared variant cluster was judged a likely technical artifact. Cytomegalovirus-associated TCR beta chains were listed, numbering over 150. In a later analysis, around 18,000 TCR beta sequences were associated with HLA alleles at 0.05 false discovery rate.

Though nominally healthy at sampling, donors likely had unrecorded immune exposures. Sample: PBMCs. The V and J genes are TRBV29-1 and TRBJ2-7; possibly TRBD1 for D (5 bases). The TCR originated in a woman aged 40 to 50 in good health and CMV-seropositive. The CDR3 region is CSAFTGYEQYF. For the CDR3, the DNA is TGCAGCGCCTTTACAGGATACGAGCAGTACTTC.